This TCR beta chain was sequenced for a study of shared clonotypes between healthy human individuals. General study results and limits: Represented diversity, genetic and exposure-history alike, was limited by few donors.

About this clone itself: Its target is unknown.

Assay used: immunoSEQ multiplex PCR; TCRdb lists only in-frame clones, some missing. This table has some 1,100,000 clones, 70% to 80% appearing once. CDR1 LNHNV and CDR2 YYDKDF come from the germline V gene (reference sequence). The CDR3 covers 17 residues. With V trimmed by 2 bases and J by 0 bases, 7 bases remained unmatched. The V call is TRBV15, the J call TRBJ2-1; 7 bases map to TRBD2. The clonotype was recovered from a man aged 18-30 years in good health. Some clones in this sample may be carry-over from other donors' samples. The sample comprised memory CD4+ T cells from PBMCs. The subset was: CD45RA-negative fraction. The CDR3 nucleotides are TGTGCCACCAGCAGACCCCTTTCGGGAGGCTCCTACAATGAGCAGTTCTTC. It yields the protein CATSRPLSGGSYNEQFF.